This T cell receptor (beta chain) originates from a study of beta chain features in type 1 diabetes. Study background: In age, gender and cell yields, patients were similar to healthy donors.

A heparinised blood draw that averaged approximately 120 mL was obtained once from each donor. Germline V gene data show CDR1 as SGHNT and CDR2 as YYREEE (reference sequence). CDR3 length equals 14 residues. V was clipped by 4 bases and J by 1 base, with 12 bases between them. Every isolated RNA sample was fully reverse transcribed, so sequencing captured expressed TCRB transcripts. The data were produced by immunoSEQ multiplex PCR, yet TCRdb's version contains in-frame clones alone and is incomplete. The sample contains about 340,000 clones, under 8.5% of which appear only once. The clonotype was recovered from a young woman in good health. Sequenced: central memory CD4+ T cells from blood. The chain couples TRBV5-4 to TRBJ2-7; possibly TRBD2 for D (5 bases). The CDR3 nucleotides are TGTGCCAGCAGCCCCGGAGGTCGTTCCTACGAGCAGTACTTC. Translating it yields CASSPGGRSYEQYF.